The T cell receptor beta chain described here comes from a study of beta chain features in type 1 diabetes. Findings of the study overall: Type 1 diabetes patients had moderately but significantly shorter TCRB CDR3s in all four CD4+ subsets. Patients with type 1 diabetes carried fewer insertions and had more deletions at their VDJ junctions.

From germline, CDR1 is SQVTM and CDR2 ANQGSEA. The ends were cut back, 7 bases at V and 5 bases at J, with 20 bases in the middle. The CDR3 has 14 residues. Sequenced material consisted of expressed TCRB transcripts (all of the isolated RNA was reverse transcribed). Data came from immunoSEQ multiplex PCR; TCRdb stores just in-frame clones and leaves some out. Among 860,000 or so clones listed, roughly 16% were seen once. Of note for this clone: No antigen is known for it.

Purity exceeding 95% was reached by all sorted populations. This receptor was taken from a woman aged 18-35 years in good health. The V and J genes are TRBV29-1 and TRBJ2-5; D is unclear. Sequencing was carried out using naive CD4+ T cells from blood. CDR3 region: CSARRTDAGETQYF. CDR3 nucleotide sequence: TGCAGCGCCCGACGGACCGACGCTGGTGAGACCCAGTACTTC.